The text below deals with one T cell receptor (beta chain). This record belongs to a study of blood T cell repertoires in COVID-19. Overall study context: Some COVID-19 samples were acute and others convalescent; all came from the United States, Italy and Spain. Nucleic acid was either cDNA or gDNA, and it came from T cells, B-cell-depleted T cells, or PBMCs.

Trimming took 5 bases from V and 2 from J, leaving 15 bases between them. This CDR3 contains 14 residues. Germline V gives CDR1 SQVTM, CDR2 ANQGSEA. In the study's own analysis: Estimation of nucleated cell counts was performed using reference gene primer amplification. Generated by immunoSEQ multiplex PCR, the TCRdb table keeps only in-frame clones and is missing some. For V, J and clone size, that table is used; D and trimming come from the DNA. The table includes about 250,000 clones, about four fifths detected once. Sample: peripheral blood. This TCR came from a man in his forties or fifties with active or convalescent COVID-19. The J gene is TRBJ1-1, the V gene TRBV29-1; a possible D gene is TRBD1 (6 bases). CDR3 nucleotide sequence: TGCAGCGTTAGCCCAGGGGCCGTAAACACTGAAGCTTTCTTT. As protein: CSVSPGAVNTEAFF.